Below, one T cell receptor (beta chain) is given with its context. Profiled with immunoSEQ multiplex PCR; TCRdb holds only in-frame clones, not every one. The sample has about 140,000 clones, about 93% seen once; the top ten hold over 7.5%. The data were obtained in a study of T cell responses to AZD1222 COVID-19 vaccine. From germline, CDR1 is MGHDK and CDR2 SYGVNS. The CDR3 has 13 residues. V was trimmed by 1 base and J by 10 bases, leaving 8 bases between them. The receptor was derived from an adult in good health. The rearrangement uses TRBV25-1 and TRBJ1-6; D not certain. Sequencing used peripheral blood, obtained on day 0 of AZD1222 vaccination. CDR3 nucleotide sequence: TGTGCCAGCAGTGAATGGGGTGACTCACCCCTCCACTTT. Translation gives CASSEWGDSPLHF.